This is a list of T cell receptor beta chains from one sample in a study of T cell responses to AZD1222 COVID-19 vaccine. Assay: immunoSEQ multiplex PCR; the TCRdb copy retains only in-frame clones and omits some. This sample yields 200,000 or so clones, of which almost 95% are seen a single time; 7% to 9.5% belongs to the top ten. Specimen: peripheral blood, collected on day 0 of AZD1222 vaccination. The receptor source for this set is an adult in good health. Both conserved end residues are trimmed from each CDR3.

j_call | v_call | cdr3_aa
TRBJ1-1 | TRBV10-3 | AISESRTANTEAF
TRBJ2-7 | TRBV5-1 | ASSPLAGGDEQY
TRBJ1-2 | TRBV5-1 | ASSLRGVNYGYT
TRBJ2-7 | TRBV30 | AWSTLPGTYEQY
TRBJ2-7 | TRBV11-2 | ASSLDRLTGEQY
TRBJ1-5 | TRBV4-3 | ASSQDQLRGANQPQH
TRBJ1-2 | TRBV6-4 | ASSDTPQGVGGYT
TRBJ1-1 | TRBV6-1 | ASSASNRRGNTEAF
TRBJ2-1 | TRBV4-1 | ASSQVDSAGVGNEQF
TRBJ1-1 | TRBV5-5 | ASSFVDRNTEAF
TRBJ1-4 | TRBV5-1 | ASRSGTNNEKLF
TRBJ2-7 | TRBV9 | ASSPSAFSYEQY
TRBJ2-7 | TRBV3-1/TRBV3-2 | ASSRSETGGFEQY
TRBJ1-1 | TRBV6-5 | ASSLGTAEAF
TRBJ1-1 | TRBV28 | ASSFGDRGFAEAF
TRBJ2-7 | TRBV29-1 | SVALAGAYEQY
TRBJ2-1 | TRBV5-4 | ASSSPGRNLYNEQF
TRBJ1-1 | TRBV12-5 | ASGLNTGGFTEAF
TRBJ1-5 | TRBV27 | ASRGYGGVESNQPQH
TRBJ2-7 | TRBV12-3/TRBV12-4 | ASSYAGSEQY
TRBJ1-6 | TRBV18 | ASSRLWGSPLH
TRBJ2-7 | TRBV5-1 | ASSSGGNEQY
TRBJ2-1 | TRBV7-2 | ASSFKAGVSYNEQF
TRBJ1-4 | TRBV7-6 | ASSLWGGLAEKLF
TRBJ1-2 | TRBV29-1 | SVEGTGVFGYT
TRBJ2-7 | TRBV30 | AWSRLAGGPYEQY
TRBJ2-1 | TRBV15 | ATSRWRGYEQF
TRBJ2-2 | TRBV4-3 | ASSQEGVRVTGELF